This T cell receptor (beta chain) was recorded in a study of PD-1 blockade in classical Hodgkin lymphoma. In the case of this clone: The antigen remains undetermined.

Trimming stripped 5 bases from V and 1 base from J, with 14 bases between. Germline CDR1 is SGHAT and CDR2 is FQNNGV. The CDR3 consists of 15 residues. Sequencing used immunoSEQ multiplex PCR; TCRdb keeps in-frame clones, though not all of them. The sample records some 52,000 clones, 86% being singletons. As to time point: cycle 4 day 1 (C4D1), after five to seven weeks of nivolumab. With no exception, relapse followed autologous stem cell transplantation in all patients, and brentuximab vedotin exposure varied. Complete response, partial response or progressive disease was recorded as best response. The study, taken as a whole, reports: Repertoire differences have undefined causes, possibly disease activity or prior therapy. Healthy donors reportedly exceeded newly diagnosed patients in baseline TCR diversity.

The origin of this receptor is a human donor with classical Hodgkin lymphoma. Material: peripheral blood mononuclear cells (PBMCs), obtained before the fourth cycle of nivolumab. V gene TRBV11-2 combines with J gene TRBJ2-5, with D possibly being TRBD2 (7 bases). The DNA for the CDR3 is TGTGCCAGCAGCGGAGGGGGGGCTACCCAAGAGACCCAGTACTTC. It codes for CASSGGGATQETQYF. The full variable domain, with the rest looked up from reference TRBV11-2 and TRBJ2-5, is EAGVAQSPRYKIIEKRQSVAFWCNPISGHATLYWYQQILGQGPKLLIQFQNNGVVDDSQLPKDRFSAERLKGVDSTLKIQPAKLEDSAVYLCASSGGGATQETQYFGPGTRLLVL.